The T cell receptor (beta chain) described here comes from a study of cytomegalovirus exposure and HLA in healthy donors. The overall study: Early released data comprised some 85 million unique TCRs from HLA-typed donors. Findings and caveats of the study: Among CMV-associated TCR beta chains, most appeared HLA-restricted in a later analysis. The study listed around 150 cytomegalovirus-associated TCR beta chains. After further analysis at a later stage, roughly 15,000 TCR beta sequences were associated with HLA alleles at 0.05 false discovery rate.

This clone occurred once. Its antigen is not known. The germline V gene has CDR1 SNHLY and CDR2 FYNNEI. The V gene lost 8 bases and the J gene lost 0 bases, with 5 bases spanning the gap. The CDR3 is 12 residues long. Vbeta (60) and Jbeta (13) primers were used in the PCR. The repertoire was sequenced with immunoSEQ multiplex PCR; TCRdb's copy has only in-frame clones and lacks some. The sample has 200,000 to 250,000 clones, 76% seen once. The chain carries TRBV2 and TRBJ1-3; no definite D call. Sequencing was done on a sample of PBMCs. This clonotype originated in a man between 18 and 29 years old in good health and CMV-seronegative. The CDR3, as DNA: TGTGCCAGCTCAGTCTCTGGAAACACCATATATTTT. Its protein is CASSVSGNTIYF.